Listed here is a single T cell receptor (beta chain). The data are from a study of blood T cells in healthy people across ages. The V gene lost 3 bases and the J gene lost 0 bases, with 14 bases spanning the gap. The CDR3 extends over 15 amino acids. In germline, CDR1 is DFQATT, CDR2 SNEGSKA (reference sequence). A second PCR of 7 to 11 cycles used a sample-barcoded 5' primer and a J-beta primer mix. Using its own MiXCR run on the 5' RACE reads, TCRdb lists one record per CDR3 protein. This repertoire shows 780,000 or so distinct CDR3 sequences, 50% to 65% found once; its top ten account for approximately 40%. Caucasian, healthy and from Russia, the donors were aged between about 6 and 90. With each sample, at least 5.5 micrograms of total RNA were extracted.

The TCR sequence derives from a man aged 80 or over in good health. Sequenced input: blood. The rearrangement uses TRBV20-1 and TRBJ1-1; possibly TRBD1 for D (5 bases). DNA of the CDR3: TGCAGTGCTAGGACCTTTGACAGCTTGAACACTGAAGCTTTCTTT. Its translation is CSARTFDSLNTEAFF.